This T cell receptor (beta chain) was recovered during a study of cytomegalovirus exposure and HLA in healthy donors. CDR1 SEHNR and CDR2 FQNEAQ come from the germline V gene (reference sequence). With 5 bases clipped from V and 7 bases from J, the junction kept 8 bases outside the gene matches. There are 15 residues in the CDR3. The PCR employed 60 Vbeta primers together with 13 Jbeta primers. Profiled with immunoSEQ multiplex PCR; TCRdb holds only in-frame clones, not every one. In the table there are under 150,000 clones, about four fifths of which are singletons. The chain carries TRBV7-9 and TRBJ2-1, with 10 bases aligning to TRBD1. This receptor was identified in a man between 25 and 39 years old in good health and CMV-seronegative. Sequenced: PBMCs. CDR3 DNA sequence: TGTGCCAGCAGCCCCTGGACAGGGGGAGGGAATGAGCAGTTCTTC. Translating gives CASSPWTGGGNEQFF.